What follows are 16 T cell receptor beta chains derived from one specimen sequenced in a study of Ad26.COV2.S vaccination and SARS-CoV-2 variants (dated by TCRdb to about 2021). Libraries were built with the immunoSEQ multiplex PCR assay. TCRdb obtained this table from immuneACCESS and retained in-frame rearrangements with V and J assigned. These tables miss some clones; where compared with another copy, unresolved V genes account for less than half of the shortfall, and the remainder is unexplained. The sample table lists just under 250,000 clones, roughly 90% of them with a count of one. In total, the top ten clones hold about 10% of the sample. Reading the label with the study, this specimen's treatment or condition is: about 20 received Ad26.COV2.S at low or high dose, single or two shots; about five received placebo; per-sample allocation not given. For vaccine and placebo recipients, repertoires were sequenced using samples collected on day 63 after the first injection.

The sequences come from peripheral blood, collected in a trial of Ad26.COV2.S vaccine versus placebo. The receptor source for this set is a person aged 18-65 years who received the Ad26.COV2.S COVID-19 vaccine or a placebo.

This clone was recorded only once. The chain couples TRBV15 to TRBJ1-5, with TRBD1 matching over 8 bases. V was clipped by 4 bases and J by 2 bases; unmatched bases: 4. This CDR3 has 15 residues. Germline assignment: CDR1 LNHNV and CDR2 YYDKDF (reference sequence). CDR3 residues: CATSIDRGRNQPQHF. CDR3 DNA: TGTGCCACCAGCATAGACAGGGGCCGCAATCAGCCCCAGCATTTT.

The V gene is TRBV19, the J gene TRBJ2-7; tentative D call: TRBD1 (7 bases). V was pared by 5 bases and J by 4 bases, with 21 bases between. Germline V gene sequence: CDR1 LNHDA, CDR2 SQIVND (reference sequence). The CDR3 is made up of 16 amino acids. CDR3 in amino acids: CASSDYRGRGLYEQYF. In DNA, the CDR3 is TGTGCCAGTAGTGACTACAGGGGTCGTGGACTATACGAGCAGTACTTC.

The chain joins TRBV19 to TRBJ1-3; the match to TRBD1 covers 7 bases. With 7 bases clipped from V and 0 bases from J, the junction kept 3 bases outside the gene matches. The CDR3 length is 14 residues. CDR1 and CDR2 (germline): LNHDA, SQIVND (reference sequence). This CDR3 reads CASNRGLSGNTIYF. The CDR3 DNA is TGTGCCAGTAACAGGGGACTCTCTGGAAACACCATATATTTT. The full variable domain, completed using reference TRBV19 and TRBJ1-3, is DGGITQSPKYLFRKEGQNVTLSCEQNLNHDAMYWYRQDPGQGLRLIYYSQIVNDFQKGDIAEGYSVSREKKESFPLTVTSAQKNPTAFYLCASNRGLSGNTIYFGEGSWLTVV.

This clone has a single count. This chain connects TRBV18 to TRBJ1-6; D ambiguous. The germline V gene encodes CDR1 KGHSH and CDR2 LQKENI. The V gene lost 2 bases and the J gene lost 0 bases, with 8 bases spanning the gap. The CDR3 spans 16 residues. The CDR3 reads CASSPSYSSYNSPLHF. The CDR3 DNA sequence: TGTGCCAGCTCACCATCGTACAGCTCCTATAATTCACCCCTCCACTTT.

V gene TRBV10-3 combines with J gene TRBJ1-1; D call uncertain. Germline V gives CDR1 ENHRY, CDR2 SYGVKD. This CDR3 comprises 15 residues. Trimming cost V 3 bases and J 4 bases, with 15 bases left between them. The CDR3 is CAISDIGGRGTEAFF. CDR3 bases: TGTGCCATCAGTGATATAGGAGGGCGGGGCACTGAAGCTTTCTTT.

This clone came up a few times. V gene TRBV7-6 combines with J gene TRBJ2-1; D remains ambiguous. CDR3 length: 15 residues. CDR1 SGHVS and CDR2 FNYEAQ come from the germline V gene. V lost 5 bases to trimming and J lost 4 bases, with 15 bases between them. As DNA, the CDR3 is TGTGCCAGCAGCCCCAACGAAGGTATATACAATGAGCAGTTCTTC. Its translation is CASSPNEGIYNEQFF. Based on the CDR3 plus reference TRBV7-6 and TRBJ2-1, the full variable domain is GAGVSQSPRYKVTKRGQDVALRCDPISGHVSLYWYRQALGQGPEFLTYFNYEAQQDKSGLPNDRFSAERPEGSISTLTIQRTEQRDSAMYRCASSPNEGIYNEQFFGPGTRLTVL.

The CDR3 is CASSSGQNGYGYTF. CDR3 DNA: TGTGCCAGCAGCTCGGGACAGAATGGATATGGCTACACCTTC. The chain links TRBV11-1 to TRBJ1-2, with TRBD1 identical over 7 bases. With V trimmed by 4 bases and J by 5 bases, 7 bases remained unmatched. The CDR3 covers 14 residues. Germline CDR1 and CDR2: SGHAT and FQDESV (reference sequence).

This chain's CDR3 is CASSLAEVYEQYF. The CDR3 region has the DNA TGCGCCAGCAGCCTCGCGGAGGTTTACGAGCAGTACTTC. This chain joins TRBV4-1 and TRBJ2-7, with TRBD2 as a possible D gene (5 bases). V was shortened by 4 bases and J by 4 bases, with 11 bases between the two germline ends. Per the germline V gene, CDR1 is MGHRA and CDR2 is YSYEKL. This CDR3 has 13 amino acids.

The rearrangement links TRBV28 to TRBJ2-3; TRBD2 might be the D (6 bases). With 6 bases removed from V and 7 bases from J, the gap between germline ends came to 14 bases. The CDR3 spans 13 residues. Germline V gene sequence: CDR1 MDHEN, CDR2 SYDVKM. CDR3 sequence reads: CASSGGWTNTQYF. CDR3 coding DNA: TGTGCCAGCAGCGGGGGATGGACTAATACGCAGTATTTT.

The V call is TRBV7-9, the J call TRBJ2-3; tentative D call: TRBD2 (5 bases). The CDR3 has 16 amino acids. V lost 5 bases and J lost 2, with 17 bases in between. The germline V gene has CDR1 SEHNR and CDR2 FQNEAQ (reference sequence). CDR3 nucleotide sequence: TGTGCCAGCAGCCCACACAGCGGTTCCCTCACAGATACGCAGTATTTT. This translates into CASSPHSGSLTDTQYF.

The chain combines TRBV30 with TRBJ1-4; a weak D match, TRBD1 (5 bases). V was clipped by 4 bases and J by 7 bases, with 13 bases between them. The germline gives CDR1 GTSNPN, CDR2 SVGIG (reference sequence). This CDR3 is built from 13 residues. CDR3 nucleotides: TGTGCCTGGACTAGGGAAAGGGGTGAAAAACTGTTTTTT. Translation gives CAWTRERGEKLFF.

For the CDR3, the DNA is TGTGCTAGTGCCCTGGGGGGTGTTGAGACCCAGTACTTC. Encoded protein: CASALGGVETQYF. The chain has TRBV12-5 and TRBJ2-5; maybe TRBD2 (6 bases). The germline V gene has CDR1 LGHNT and CDR2 FRNRAP. The length of the CDR3 is 13 residues. V lost 7 bases, J lost 5 bases, and 14 bases lay in between.

CDR3 DNA sequence: TGTGCCAGCAGTTACTCGGCAGGGGGTAGTAATTCACCCCTCCACTTT. Its protein product is CASSYSAGGSNSPLHF. The V gene is TRBV6-6, the J gene TRBJ1-6; TRBD1 agrees at 7 bases. The CDR3 loop spans 16 amino acids. Germline-derived CDR1 and CDR2 are MNHNY and SVGAGI (reference sequence). Losses at the gene ends were 0 bases for V and 6 bases for J; bases not matched to a gene: 5.

The chain joins TRBV7-2 to TRBJ2-3, with TRBD2 identical over 12 bases. Germline V gives CDR1 SGHTA, CDR2 FQGNSA. This CDR3 contains 17 residues. V lost 1 base, J lost 6 bases, and 8 bases stayed unmatched. The CDR3 sequence is CASSLGLAGGDGDTQYF. In DNA form, the CDR3 reads TGTGCCAGCAGCTTAGGTCTAGCGGGAGGGGATGGGGATACGCAGTATTTT. The variable domain in full, with the rest retrieved from reference TRBV7-2 and TRBJ2-3, is GAGVSQSPSNKVTEKGKDVELRCDPISGHTALYWYRQSLGQGLEFLIYFQGNSAPDKSGLPSDRFSAERTGGSVSTLTIQRTQQEDSAVYLCASSLGLAGGDGDTQYFGPGTRLTVL.

The V and J genes are TRBV19 and TRBJ2-7; 11 bases are shared with TRBD1. The CDR3 consists of 17 residues. CDR1 LNHDA and CDR2 SQIVND come from the germline V gene (reference sequence). The J segment lost 6 bases and the V segment lost 8 bases, leaving 18 bases of the junction unmatched. CDR3 sequence reads: CASQVTVPGQGAFEQYF. Written as DNA, the CDR3 is TGTGCCAGTCAGGTTACCGTACCAGGACAGGGGGCGTTCGAGCAGTACTTC.

V gene TRBV7-9 combines with J gene TRBJ2-4; D may be TRBD2 (5 bases). CDR1 and CDR2 (germline): SEHNR, FQNEAQ (reference sequence). V was clipped by 2 bases and J by 4 bases, with 12 bases between them. CDR3 length: 15 amino acids. The CDR3 nucleotides read TGTGCCAGCAGCTTACCGGGATGGGTGAAAAACATTCAGTACTTC. Protein: CASSLPGWVKNIQYF.